This T cell receptor (beta chain) is drawn from a study of tumor and adjacent non-tumor tissue in lung cancer. General observations from the study: Tumor repertoires had a smaller top 100 clone share than normal lung.

A modified ARM-PCR protocol with three rounds of nested PCR amplified TCRbeta. A single record per CDR3 protein comes from TCRdb applying MiXCR to the multiplex PCR reads. The sample lists 220,000 or so distinct CDR3 sequences, 71% occurring once. To note about this clonotype: Its specificity is not known. One end of the junction varies from germline; a read error may be responsible.

The template was RNA from unsorted bulk tissue. Germline-derived CDR1 and CDR2 are SGHAT and FQDESV (reference sequence). The CDR3 extends over 15 amino acids. The chain links TRBV11-1 to TRBJ1-4; no reliable D call. Sequenced material: lung tumor tissue. The clonotype originates from a man aged 60 to 69 with non-small cell lung cancer. CDR3 residues: CDSSPCREASEILFF. CDR3 nucleotide sequence: TGTGACAGCAGCCCTTGCCGGGAGGCGTCTGAAATACTGTTTTTT.